This TCR beta chain comes out of a study of beta chain features in type 1 diabetes. As regards this clone: No antigen is known for it.

Broader study findings: People with Type 1 diabetes carried modestly yet significantly shorter TCRB CDR3s in all four CD4+ subsets. An over-representation of cells with high TCR expression could result from cDNA sequencing. In patients and controls equally, PCR might favor templates that are shorter.

Reverse transcription of all isolated RNA meant that expressed TCRB transcripts were sequenced. TCRdb keeps only in-frame clones here, not all; method: immunoSEQ multiplex PCR. The table has hundreds of thousands of clones, more than 12% seen once; the top ten hold 0.03% to 0.04%. V lost 0 bases, J lost 10 bases, and 4 bases stayed unmatched. CDR3 length equals 13 residues. Germline CDR1 is SGHNT and CDR2 is YYREEE (reference sequence). The chain joins TRBV5-4 to TRBJ2-1; 7 bases fit TRBD1. The source of this sequence is a man aged 18 to 30 with type 1 diabetes. Specimen: naive CD4+ T cells from blood. The CDR3, as DNA: TGTGCCAGCAGCTTGGAAGGGGGCTGGGAGCAGTTCTTC. Protein sequence: CASSLEGGWEQFF. The whole variable domain, filled in from reference TRBV5-4 and TRBJ2-1, reads ETGVTQSPTHLIKTRGQQVTLRCSSQSGHNTVSWYQQALGQGPQFIFQYYREEENGRGNFPPRFSGLQFPNYSSELNVNALELDDSALYLCASSLEGGWEQFFGPGTRLTVL.